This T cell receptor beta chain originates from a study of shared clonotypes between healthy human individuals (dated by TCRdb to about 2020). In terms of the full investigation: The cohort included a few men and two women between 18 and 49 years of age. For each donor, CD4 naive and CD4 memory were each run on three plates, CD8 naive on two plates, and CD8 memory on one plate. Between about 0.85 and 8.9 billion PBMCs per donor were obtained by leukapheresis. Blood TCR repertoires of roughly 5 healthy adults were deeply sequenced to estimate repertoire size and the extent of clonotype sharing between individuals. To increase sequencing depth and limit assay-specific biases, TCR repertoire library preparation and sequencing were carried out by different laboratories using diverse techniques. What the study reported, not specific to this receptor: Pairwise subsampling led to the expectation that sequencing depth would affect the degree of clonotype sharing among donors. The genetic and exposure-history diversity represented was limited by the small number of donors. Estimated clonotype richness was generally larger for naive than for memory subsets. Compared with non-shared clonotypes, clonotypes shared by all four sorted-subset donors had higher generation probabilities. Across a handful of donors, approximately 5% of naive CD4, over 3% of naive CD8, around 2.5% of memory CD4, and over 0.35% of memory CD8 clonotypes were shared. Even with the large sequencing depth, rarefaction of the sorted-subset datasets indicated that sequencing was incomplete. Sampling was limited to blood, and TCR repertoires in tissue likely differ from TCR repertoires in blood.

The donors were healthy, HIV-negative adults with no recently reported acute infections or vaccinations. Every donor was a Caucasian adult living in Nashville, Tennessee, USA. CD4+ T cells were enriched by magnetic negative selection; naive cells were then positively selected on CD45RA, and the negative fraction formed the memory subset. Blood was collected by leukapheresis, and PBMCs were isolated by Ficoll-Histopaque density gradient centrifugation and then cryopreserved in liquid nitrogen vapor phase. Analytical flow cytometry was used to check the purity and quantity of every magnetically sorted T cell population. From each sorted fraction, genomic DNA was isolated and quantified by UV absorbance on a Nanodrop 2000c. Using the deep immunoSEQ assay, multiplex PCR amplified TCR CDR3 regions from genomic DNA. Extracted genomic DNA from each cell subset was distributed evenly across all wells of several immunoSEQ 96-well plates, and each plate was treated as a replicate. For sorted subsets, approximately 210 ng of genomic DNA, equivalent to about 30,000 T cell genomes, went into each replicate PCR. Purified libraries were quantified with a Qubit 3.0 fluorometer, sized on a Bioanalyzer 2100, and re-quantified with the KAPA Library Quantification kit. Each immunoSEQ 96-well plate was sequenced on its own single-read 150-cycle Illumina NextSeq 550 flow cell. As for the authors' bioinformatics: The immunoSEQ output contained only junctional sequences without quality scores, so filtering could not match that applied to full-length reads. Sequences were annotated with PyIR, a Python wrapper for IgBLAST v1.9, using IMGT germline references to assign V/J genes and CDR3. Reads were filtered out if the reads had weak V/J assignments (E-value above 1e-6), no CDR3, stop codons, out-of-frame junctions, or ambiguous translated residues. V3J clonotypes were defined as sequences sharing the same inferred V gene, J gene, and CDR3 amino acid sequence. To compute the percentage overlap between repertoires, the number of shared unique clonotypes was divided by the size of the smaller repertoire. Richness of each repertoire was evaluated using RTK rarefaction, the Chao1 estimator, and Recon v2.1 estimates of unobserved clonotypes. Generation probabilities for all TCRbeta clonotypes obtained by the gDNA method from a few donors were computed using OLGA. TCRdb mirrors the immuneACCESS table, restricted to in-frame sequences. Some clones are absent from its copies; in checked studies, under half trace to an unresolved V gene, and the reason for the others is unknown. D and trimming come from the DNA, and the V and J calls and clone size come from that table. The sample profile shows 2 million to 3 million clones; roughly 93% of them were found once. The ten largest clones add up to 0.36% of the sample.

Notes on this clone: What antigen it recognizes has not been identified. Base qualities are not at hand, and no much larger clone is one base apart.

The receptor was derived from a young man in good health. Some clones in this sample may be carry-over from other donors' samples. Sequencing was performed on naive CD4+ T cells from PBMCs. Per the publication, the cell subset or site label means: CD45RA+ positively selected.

CDR3 region: CASSYGGGETQYF. The DNA reads TGCGCCAGCAGCTACGGGGGAGGTGAGACCCAGTACTTC. The rearranged chain carries TRBV5-1 and TRBJ2-5; a tentative D call is TRBD2 (6 bases match). V gives up 3 bases and J gives up 5 bases, and the segment between their germline ends measures 11 bases. Reading from cysteine to phenylalanine, the CDR3 counts 13 amino acids. Only CDR3 DNA remains: 39 bases, in frame from the first base. From the germline V gene, CDR1 is SGHRS and CDR2 is YFSETQ. Outside the CDR3, residues come from the reference TRBV5-1 and TRBJ2-5 proteins, so the full variable domain is: KAGVTQTPRYLIKTRGQQVTLSCSPISGHRSVSWYQQTPGQGLQFLFEYFSETQRNKGNFPGRFSGRQFSNSRSEMNVSTLELGDSALYLCASSYGGGETQYFGPGTRLLVL.